This TCR beta chain was profiled in a study of blood T cell repertoires in COVID-19. Turning to the study itself: Acute-phase and convalescent COVID-19 samples originated in the United States, Italy and Spain. The analysed material was cDNA or gDNA that came from T cells, B-cell-depleted T cells, or PBMCs.

Authors' data handling: Reference gene primers were amplified, and this amplification served to estimate nucleated cell counts. This table comes from immunoSEQ multiplex PCR, and its TCRdb copy is limited to in-frame clones, with some not included. The D gene and trimming were derived from the DNA, and the V and J assignments and clone size from that table. The table includes 170,000 or so clones, approximately 83% detected once. Sequenced sample: peripheral blood. This clonotype was sampled from a woman in her fifties or sixties with acute or convalescent COVID-19.

The CDR3 here is CASSIRGGQPGTQYF. The CDR3, as DNA: TGTGCCAGCAGCATTAGGGGCGGACAACCGGGGACCCAGTACTTC. This chain joins TRBV21-1 and TRBJ2-5; the table's D call TRBD1 went unverified against the DNA. TRBV21-1 is a pseudogene. The CDR3 has 15 amino acids.